The clone carrying this T cell receptor beta chain was recorded once. Authors' processing steps: Amplifying reference gene primers gave estimates of nucleated cell counts. Here immunoSEQ multiplex PCR was the method, and the copy in TCRdb shows in-frame clones only, minus some. D and trimming come from the DNA, and the V and J calls and clone size come from that table. The sample has under 200,000 clones, around four fifths seen once. This specimen comes from a study of blood T cell repertoires in COVID-19. In the study overall: The United States, Italy and Spain were the sources of the acute and convalescent COVID-19 samples. Sample material is recorded as cDNA or gDNA derived from T cells, B-cell-depleted T cells, or PBMCs.

With 6 bases clipped from V and 4 bases from J, the junction kept 6 bases outside the gene matches. The CDR3 length is 15 residues. Germline lookup yields CDR1 SNHLY and CDR2 FYNNEI. The chain links TRBV2 to TRBJ2-1, with 10 bases fitting TRBD1. The sequenced sample was peripheral blood. The source is a man younger than 45 with active or convalescent COVID-19. In nucleotides, the CDR3 is TGTGCCAGCAGCTCAGGGACAGGGGTATACAATGAGCAGTTCTTC. Translating it yields CASSSGTGVYNEQFF.